A single sample gave rise to the 10 T cell receptor beta chains below, sequenced in a study of blood T cell repertoires in COVID-19. Assay: immunoSEQ multiplex PCR; the TCRdb copy retains only in-frame clones and omits some. Of some 170,000 clones in the sample, roughly 87% were seen once. The specimen sequenced was PBMCs or T cells enriched from blood (not recorded which). The receptor set was obtained from a human donor with acute COVID-19. The donor label of this sample is uncertain.

This clone showed up just once. The chain has TRBV18 and TRBJ1-1; D gene uncertain. The CDR3 sequence is 15 residues long. Trimming left V 2 bases short and J 6 bases short, with 16 bases between. Per germline, CDR1 KGHSH and CDR2 LQKENI. The CDR3 protein is CASSPVRAEGSEAFF. For the CDR3, the DNA is TGTGCCAGCTCACCAGTTAGGGCGGAGGGATCTGAAGCTTTCTTT. Combining the CDR3 with reference TRBV18 and TRBJ1-1 gives the whole variable domain NAGVMQNPRHLVRRRGQEARLRCSPMKGHSHVYWYRQLPEEGLKFMVYLQKENIIDESGMPKERFSAEFPKEGPSILRIQQVVRGDSAAYFCASSPVRAEGSEAFFGQGTRLTVV.

This chain joins TRBV14 and TRBJ2-3, with a weak D call TRBD1 (6 bases). Germline V gene data show CDR1 as SGHDN and CDR2 as FVKESK. V was trimmed by 0 bases and J by 2 bases, leaving 12 bases between them. The CDR3 is 16 amino acids. The CDR3 sequence: CASSQEGDTHTDTQYF. For the CDR3, the DNA is TGTGCCAGCAGCCAAGAGGGGGACACTCACACAGATACGCAGTATTTT.

The rearrangement uses TRBV10-3 and TRBJ2-7; 9 nucleotides agree with TRBD1. The V gene end was trimmed by 8 bases and the J gene end by 3 bases; junction bases not matched to a gene: 5. Germline-derived CDR1 and CDR2 are ENHRY and SYGVKD. This CDR3 is 13 amino acids long. The DNA for the CDR3 is TGTGCCATCTTGGGGACAGGGAACTACGAGCAGTACTTC. Amino acid sequence: CAILGTGNYEQYF.

The chain is built from TRBV18 and TRBJ2-7; tentatively, D is TRBD2 (6 bases). Trimming took off 3 bases at V and 5 bases at J, with 8 bases between the two ends. The CDR3 contains 12 residues. Germline V gene lookup returns CDR1 KGHSH and CDR2 LQKENI. CDR3 amino acids: CASSPGGNEQYF. As DNA, the CDR3 is TGTGCCAGCTCACCGGGCGGGAACGAGCAGTACTTC.

The chain recombines TRBV5-1 with TRBJ2-2; the D gene is possibly TRBD2 (7 bases). CDR3 size: 16 residues. The germline V gene encodes CDR1 SGHRS and CDR2 YFSETQ. The germline V and J ends were trimmed by 5 bases and 4 bases, with 18 bases remaining between them. CDR3: CASREGGSVRTGELFF. In DNA form, the CDR3 reads TGCGCCAGCAGAGAGGGGGGGTCAGTTCGCACCGGGGAGCTGTTTTTT. The whole variable domain, filled in from reference TRBV5-1 and TRBJ2-2, reads KAGVTQTPRYLIKTRGQQVTLSCSPISGHRSVSWYQQTPGQGLQFLFEYFSETQRNKGNFPGRFSGRQFSNSRSEMNVSTLELGDSALYLCASREGGSVRTGELFFGEGSRLTVL.

CDR3 coding DNA: TGCGCCAGCAGGACCTCAGGGGTTTATAGCACAGATACGCAGTATTTT. Its protein is CASRTSGVYSTDTQYF. The chain has TRBV5-1 and TRBJ2-3, with D maybe TRBD1 (6 bases). V was clipped by 5 bases and J by 0 bases, with 16 bases between them. This CDR3 is 16 amino acids long. Germline V gene sequence: CDR1 SGHRS, CDR2 YFSETQ.

The chain has TRBV5-1 and TRBJ1-1; 10 bases match TRBD1. Germline lookup yields CDR1 SGHRS and CDR2 YFSETQ. Unmatched junction bases numbered 8, after V lost 5 bases and J lost 1 base. CDR3 length: 16 residues. DNA for the CDR3: TGCGCCAGCAGATTGACAGGGGGCGCAGAGAACACTGAAGCTTTCTTT. Its translation: CASRLTGGAENTEAFF.

The rearrangement uses TRBV4-2 and TRBJ2-5; TRBD1 matches at 7 bases. There are 18 residues in the CDR3. Germline CDR1 reads LGHNA; CDR2 reads YNFKEQ. V gave up 0 bases and J gave up 0 bases; unmatched junction bases: 10. In DNA, the CDR3 is TGTGCCAGCAGCCAAGATGGAGTTATAACAGGGGACCAAGAGACCCAGTACTTC. Translated, it gives CASSQDGVITGDQETQYF.

The chain recombines TRBV6-6 with TRBJ1-2, with TRBD1 as a possible D gene (5 bases). This CDR3 region has 13 residues. Per the germline V gene, CDR1 is MNHNY and CDR2 is SVGAGI (reference sequence). V lost 5 bases to trimming and J lost 6 bases, with 13 bases between them. The CDR3, as DNA: TGTGCCAGCAGTACGACAGACTTCCATGGCTACACCTTC. Its protein is CASSTTDFHGYTF.

This clone came up once. The rearrangement joins TRBV29-1 to TRBJ2-1; 10 nucleotides line up with TRBD2. The V and J ends lost 2 bases and 7 bases, in that order; junction bases with no gene match: 8. This CDR3 comprises 15 residues. Germline values: CDR1 SQVTM, CDR2 ANQGSEA. CDR3 sequence: CSVESSGGAGNEQFF. CDR3 DNA sequence: TGCAGCGTTGAATCGAGCGGGGGGGCCGGGAATGAGCAGTTCTTC.